This TCR beta chain was recovered during a study of T-cell memory formation after mild COVID-19 (dated by TCRdb to the early 2020s). For the study in its entirety: TCR sequence clusters from the two donors were largely donor specific. Longitudinal TCRalpha and TCRbeta repertoire sequencing tracked T-cell clones expanding and contracting after mild COVID-19 in a couple of donors. Two young, previously healthy adult volunteers, one female and one male, were included in the cohort. Results and caveats for the whole study, not just this receptor: From day 15 to 85, contracting clones showed balanced CD4/CD8 phenotypes, whereas a second wave of clones that expanded from day 15 to 37 leaned towards CD4+. The second-wave clones that peaked on day 37 were not confirmed to be SARS-CoV-2 specific. The study covered only a couple of mild cases, and larger cohorts including severe cases with pre-infection samples were considered necessary. Contracting CD4+ clones were located mainly in the CM and EM memory subsets, whereas CD8+ clones were found to be enriched in EMRA. Some responding clones were detected in pre-infection memory, which suggested that pre-existing cross-reactive memory T cells had joined the SARS-CoV-2 response.

This clonotype has a handful of counts. Its recognized antigen is unknown. Qualities for individual bases were not recorded, and no much larger clone is one base off. The CDR3 contains 12 residues, cysteine and phenylalanine counted. Only the CDR3 DNA is retained, 36 bases long and in frame from the first base. Cut back by 3 bases and 0 bases, the V and J ends lie 5 bases apart. CDR1 and CDR2 were assigned from the germline V gene (reference sequence) as DFQATT and SNEGSKA. The reads were generated on an Illumina NovaSeq 6000. Using 5'RACE with constant-segment primers, TCRalpha and TCRbeta cDNA libraries were constructed, with sample barcodes and unique molecular identifiers added in the process. Trizol reagent was used to extract RNA from every sample. The libraries were amplified in two PCR steps, and the second step added a second sample barcode and Illumina TruSeq adapters. Libraries were sequenced on an Illumina NovaSeq with 2 x 150 bp paired-end reads. For the original study's pipeline: With migec v1.2.7, reads were demultiplexed and then collapsed into UMI-guided consensus sequences. Using mixcr v2.1.11, the UMI consensuses were aligned to TRA and TRB V and J templates and assembled into clonotypes. Clonotypes were classified as expanded or contracted when called significant by both edgeR and NoisET, with noise models trained on biological replicates. For edgeR calls, the cutoffs were a false discovery rate-adjusted p below 0.01 and a log2 fold-change threshold of 1. PCA with hierarchical clustering of max-normalized trajectories of the 1000 most abundant clonotypes was used as exploratory dynamics analysis. The CD4 or CD8 phenotype of responding clones was assigned using the separately sequenced CD4+ and CD8+ repertoires. Through fastp at Q25 and MiXCR, TCRdb rebuilt clones from the public reads, retaining in-frame beta chains. CDR3 protein sequences are deduplicated, and each keeps its most common genes and DNA. In this record, the V and J calls reflect TCRdb's handling and not the investigators' own analysis. Counted in this sample were about 540,000 distinct CDR3 sequences; roughly 21% of them appeared once. Around 12% of the sample is taken by the ten largest.

Ficoll-Paque density gradient centrifugation was the method used to isolate PBMCs. In this chain, TRBV20-1 is recombined with TRBJ2-5; TRBD2 is perhaps the D gene, given 5 matching bases. The sequenced sample consisted of PBMCs or a T cell subset sorted from them (not recorded which). This TCR was recovered from an adult woman who had mild COVID-19 (a few samples of this study predate the infection). The sample titles of this study are shuffled in the database, so cell type and time point are left out; the donor was told from shared clones. CDR3 region: CSARRDQETQYF. At the DNA level, the sequence is TGCAGTGCTAGGAGGGACCAAGAGACCCAGTACTTC.